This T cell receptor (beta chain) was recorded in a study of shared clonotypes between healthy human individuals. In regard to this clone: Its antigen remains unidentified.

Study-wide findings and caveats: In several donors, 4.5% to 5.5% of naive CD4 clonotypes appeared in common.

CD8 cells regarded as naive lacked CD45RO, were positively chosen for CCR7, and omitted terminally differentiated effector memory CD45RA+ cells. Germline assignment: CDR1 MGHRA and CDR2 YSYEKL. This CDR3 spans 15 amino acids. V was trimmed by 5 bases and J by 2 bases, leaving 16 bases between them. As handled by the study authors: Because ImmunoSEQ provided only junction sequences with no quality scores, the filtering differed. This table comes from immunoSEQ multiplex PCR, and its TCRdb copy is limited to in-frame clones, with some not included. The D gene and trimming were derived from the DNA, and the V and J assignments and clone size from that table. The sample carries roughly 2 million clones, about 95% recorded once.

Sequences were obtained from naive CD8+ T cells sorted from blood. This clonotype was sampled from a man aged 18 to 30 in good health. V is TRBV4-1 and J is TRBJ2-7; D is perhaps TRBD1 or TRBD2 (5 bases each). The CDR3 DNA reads TGCGCCAGCAGCTGGCTGGGGGACCTTACCTACGAGCAGTACTTC. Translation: CASSWLGDLTYEQYF.